This is a list of T cell receptor beta chains from one sample in a study of shared clonotypes between healthy human individuals. TCRdb's copy holds only in-frame clones and misses some; the assay was immunoSEQ multiplex PCR. The sample carries around 500,000 clones, 70% to 80% recorded once. The sample taken for sequencing was PBMCs. These receptors all come from a woman aged 40 to 50 in good health. Some clones in this sample may be carry-over from other donors' samples. The CDR3 runs from the conserved cysteine through the conserved F or W. The D gene is left open where the match is weak. Part of the rows lack a size; the others show once, few, many or a class for expanded clones.

>.|.|TRBV5-1|TRBJ1-4
CASSLVGTENEKLFF
TGCGCCAGCAGCTTGGTTGGGACGGAGAATGAAAAACTGTTTTTT
>.|few|TRBV6-4|TRBJ2-3
CASSESQPTDTQYF
TGTGCCAGCAGTGAAAGCCAGCCCACAGATACGCAGTATTTT
>TRBD2|.|TRBV6-4|TRBJ2-2
CASSDVAGGTGELFF
TGTGCCAGCAGTGACGTGGCGGGAGGCACCGGGGAGCTGTTTTTT
>.|once|TRBV18|TRBJ2-7
CASSPPVGYEQYF
TGTGCCAGCTCACCACCGGTCGGCTACGAGCAGTACTTC
>.|.|TRBV11-2|TRBJ2-7
CASSPLGGPSSYEQYF
TGTGCCAGCAGCCCCCTAGGTGGTCCTAGCTCCTACGAGCAGTACTTC
>TRBD2|.|TRBV5-4|TRBJ2-1
CASSGTSGRVLDEQFF
TGTGCCAGCAGCGGGACTAGCGGGAGGGTCCTGGATGAGCAGTTCTTC
>TRBD1|.|TRBV6-1|TRBJ1-5
CASRWDRGANQPQHF
TGTGCCAGCAGGTGGGACAGGGGGGCTAATCAGCCCCAGCATTTT
>TRBD2|.|TRBV7-8|TRBJ2-1
CASRALAGDYNEQFF
TGTGCCAGCAGAGCACTAGCGGGAGACTACAATGAGCAGTTCTTC
>.|once|TRBV27|TRBJ2-1
CASRLGSYNEQFF
TGTGCCAGCAGGTTGGGCAGTTACAATGAGCAGTTCTTC
>.|.|TRBV6-5|TRBJ2-5
CASSPRSWGETQYF
TGTGCCAGCAGTCCCCGGTCGTGGGGGGAGACCCAGTACTTC
>TRBD1|.|TRBV15|TRBJ1-1
CATSRDLTGRGTEAFF
TGTGCCACCAGCAGAGATTTGACAGGGAGGGGCACTGAAGCTTTCTTT
>TRBD2|.|TRBV5-8|TRBJ2-1
CASSLGSGTLDEQFF
TGTGCCAGCAGCTTAGGGAGCGGGACCCTCGATGAGCAGTTCTTC
>.|.|TRBV13|TRBJ2-7
CASSLDSHTYEQYF
TGTGCCAGCAGCTTGGACAGCCACACCTACGAGCAGTACTTC
>.|few|TRBV7-2|TRBJ2-2
CASSLWARTGELFF
TGTGCCAGCAGCTTGTGGGCGCGAACCGGGGAGCTGTTTTTT
>TRBD1|.|TRBV14|TRBJ2-7
CASSPTRGRREQYF
TGTGCCAGCAGCCCCACCAGGGGGCGAAGGGAGCAGTACTTC
>TRBD1|.|TRBV15|TRBJ2-5
CATSRERGRETQYF
TGTGCCACCAGCAGAGAAAGGGGGCGAGAGACCCAGTACTTC
>.|few|TRBV18|TRBJ1-1
CASSPAVAEAFF
TGTGCCAGCTCACCAGCGGTTGCTGAAGCTTTCTTT
>TRBD1|.|TRBV7-2|TRBJ1-1
CASSTLTGGNTEAFF
TGTGCCAGCAGCACTTTGACAGGGGGCAACACTGAAGCTTTCTTT
>.|.|TRBV4-1|TRBJ2-5
CASSPPLDSRGTQYF
TGCGCCAGCAGCCCCCCCCTTGACAGCCGGGGGACCCAGTACTTC
>.|.|TRBV7-9|TRBJ1-6
CASSLGAAPLHF
TGTGCCAGCAGCCTCGGCGCAGCACCCCTCCACTTT
>TRBD1|.|TRBV7-2|TRBJ2-7
CASSLGGQGSYEQYF
TGTGCCAGCAGCTTAGGGGGACAGGGGTCCTACGAGCAGTACTTC
>.|.|TRBV28|TRBJ2-7
CASSFGQAYEQYF
TGTGCCAGCAGTTTCGGACAAGCCTACGAGCAGTACTTC
>TRBD1|.|TRBV4-3|TRBJ2-3
CASSQDGSRGRRTDTQYF
TGCGCCAGCAGCCAAGATGGATCCAGGGGGCGACGCACAGATACGCAGTATTTT
>TRBD2|.|TRBV11-3|TRBJ2-1
CASSLGGGSSIHEQFF
TGTGCCAGCAGCTTAGGAGGCGGGAGCAGTATCCATGAGCAGTTCTTC
>.|.|TRBV6-7|TRBJ2-7
CATGAGECEQYF
TGTGCCACAGGGGCGGGAGAATGCGAGCAGTACTTC
>.|.|TRBV5-6|TRBJ1-2
CASRLRGYGYTF
TGTGCCAGCAGACTCAGGGGCTATGGCTACACCTTC
>TRBD2|.|TRBV18|TRBJ2-1
CASSPPGLAPYNEQFF
TGTGCCAGCTCACCACCGGGACTAGCCCCCTACAATGAGCAGTTCTTC
>.|.|TRBV5-1|TRBJ1-3
CASSPLDSSGNTIYF
TGCGCCAGCAGCCCCCTGGACAGCTCTGGAAACACCATATATTTT
>.|once|TRBV27|TRBJ2-2
CASSPEARRFSGELFF
TGTGCCAGCAGTCCCGAGGCGCGTCGGTTTTCCGGGGAGCTGTTTTTT
>TRBD1|.|TRBV5-1|TRBJ2-7
CASSPGTGISYEQYF
TGCGCCAGCAGCCCCGGGACAGGGATTTCCTACGAGCAGTACTTC
>.|.|TRBV10-3|TRBJ1-1
CAISESKGNTEAFF
TGTGCCATCAGTGAGTCGAAGGGGAACACTGAAGCTTTCTTT
>TRBD1|.|TRBV7-9|TRBJ1-4
CASSLTGQLNEKLFF
TGTGCCAGCAGCCTGACGGGACAGTTGAATGAAAAACTGTTTTTT
>.|.|TRBV5-6|TRBJ1-1
CASSSNMNTEAFF
TGTGCCAGCAGCTCCAACATGAACACTGAAGCTTTCTTT
>.|few|TRBV19|TRBJ1-1
CASSRGLGTEAFF
TGTGCCAGTAGTAGGGGGCTGGGAACTGAAGCTTTCTTT
>.|.|TRBV4-3|TRBJ2-7
CASSQGWSTSYEQYF
TGCGCCAGCAGCCAAGGGTGGAGTACCTCCTACGAGCAGTACTTC
>.|.|TRBV9|TRBJ2-1
CASSGSLGVLNEQFF
TGTGCCAGCAGCGGAAGTCTGGGGGTACTAAATGAGCAGTTCTTC
>.|.|TRBV6-4|TRBJ2-3
CASSQGSLGSDTQYF
TGTGCCAGCAGCCAAGGATCCCTAGGCTCCGATACGCAGTATTTT
>TRBD2|.|TRBV28|TRBJ2-5
CASSPAGLAGPAQETQYF
TGTGCCAGCTCTCCCGCGGGACTAGCGGGTCCTGCCCAAGAGACCCAGTACTTC
>TRBD2|.|TRBV4-3|TRBJ2-1
CASSQDWTSGLSYNEQFF
TGCGCCAGCAGCCAAGATTGGACTAGCGGGCTCTCCTACAATGAGCAGTTCTTC
>TRBD2|.|TRBV10-2|TRBJ2-3
CASSWWREVEDTQYF
TGCGCCAGCAGCTGGTGGCGGGAGGTTGAAGATACGCAGTATTTT
>.|once|TRBV28|TRBJ1-3
CASSRPNTGNTIYF
TGTGCCAGCAGCAGACCGAACACTGGAAACACCATATATTTT
>.|once|TRBV6-8|TRBJ1-4
CASNEKLFF
TGTGCCAGCAATGAAAAACTGTTTTTT
>TRBD1|many|TRBV27|TRBJ1-5
CASSLRDSDQPQHF
TGTGCCAGCAGTCTCCGGGACAGTGATCAGCCCCAGCATTTT
>TRBD2|few|TRBV18|TRBJ2-1
CASSPPSGRQALYNEQFF
TGTGCCAGCTCACCACCTAGCGGGAGACAGGCTCTCTACAATGAGCAGTTCTTC
>.|.|TRBV5-4|TRBJ2-1
CASSLGTRSQFF
TGTGCCAGCAGCTTGGGAACTAGGAGTCAGTTCTTC
>.|.|TRBV28|TRBJ2-1
CASSRITGNEQFF
TGTGCCAGCAGCCGCATTACAGGGAATGAGCAGTTCTTC
>.|.|TRBV4-2|TRBJ2-3
CASSQPRPPGPDTQYF
TGTGCCAGCAGCCAACCAAGACCCCCGGGACCAGATACGCAGTATTTT
>TRBD1|.|TRBV27|TRBJ1-2
CASSPWDRGLSGYTF
TGTGCCAGCAGTCCCTGGGACAGGGGGCTCTCTGGCTACACCTTC
>.|.|TRBV19|TRBJ1-1
CASSPRVGEAFF
TGTGCCAGTAGTCCTCGGGTGGGTGAAGCTTTCTTT
>.|.|TRBV18|TRBJ1-1
CASSPPVTTTEAFF
TGTGCCAGCTCACCCCCAGTTACGACCACTGAAGCTTTCTTT
>.|.|TRBV30|TRBJ1-4
CARRGRTNEKLFF
TGTGCCCGGCGGGGACGTACTAATGAAAAACTGTTTTTT
>.|.|TRBV28|TRBJ2-7
CASSLGLMGPAALVTYYEQYF
TGTGCCAGCAGTTTAGGTTTGATGGGACCGGCTGCCCTCGTAACATATTACGAGCAGTACTTC
>TRBD1|.|TRBV5-1|TRBJ2-3
CASSLGGQGGTQYF
TGCGCCAGCAGCTTGGGGGGACAGGGAGGTACGCAGTATTTT
>.|.|TRBV5-4|TRBJ2-5
CASSDLAGGETQYF
TGTGCCAGCAGTGATTTGGCAGGGGGGGAGACCCAGTACTTC
>.|.|TRBV18|TRBJ1-5
CASSWDSNQPQHF
TGTGCCAGCTCCTGGGATAGCAATCAGCCCCAGCATTTT